One sample yielded the 7 T cell receptor beta chains listed below, sequenced in a study of T cells in Graves' hyperthyroidism and ophthalmopathy. Amplified TCR beta CDR3 regions derived from RNA transcripts. The HTBI primer set was used in a first-round RT-PCR of the TCR CDR3. Each CDR3 protein gets one entry after TCRdb re-called the multiplex PCR reads with MiXCR. The table has 45,000 or so distinct CDR3 sequences, 45% to 50% seen once. Sequences were obtained from peripheral blood or thyroid tissue (not recorded which). These receptor sequences come from a woman aged 45-59 years with Graves' hyperthyroidism.

Notes on this clonotype: A junction end diverges from the germline sequence, so it may reflect a read error. V is TRBV6-5 and J is TRBJ1-2, with 9 bases matching TRBD1. The CDR3 loop spans 17 amino acids. The germline gives CDR1 MNHEY, CDR2 SVGAGI. CDR3 protein: CASGYTKPGQGRYGYTF. In DNA form, the CDR3 reads TGTGCCAGCGGTTACACGAAACCGGGACAGGGACGCTATGGCTACACCTTC.

This clonotype was observed many times. The rearrangement joins TRBV5-1 to TRBJ2-3, with D maybe TRBD2 (5 bases). Germline V gene lookup returns CDR1 SGHRS and CDR2 YFSETQ. Deletions cut 4 bases from V and 6 bases from J, with 21 bases between. The CDR3 covers 16 residues. The CDR3 nucleotides read TGCGCCAGCAGCCCGTCAGTGGTGAGGGCGGCGGATACGCAGTATTTT. Its protein product is CASSPSVVRAADTQYF.

The table lists this clonotype with a few counts. The chain employs TRBV6-5 and TRBJ2-3; D is undetermined. Germline V CDR1 and CDR2: MNHEY, SVGAGI. There are 16 residues in the CDR3. V was clipped by 6 bases and J by 0 bases, with 16 bases between them. CDR3 DNA sequence: TGTGCCAGCAGACGGCGCCCGGGCCCCAGCACAGATACGCAGTATTTT. This encodes CASRRRPGPSTDTQYF.

Worth noting for this clonotype: The germline gene is not matched at one end of the junction; a read error may be the cause. The gene calls are TRBV11-2 and TRBJ1-2; 12 bases line up with TRBD1. The CDR3 sequence is 15 residues long. From germline, CDR1 is SGHAT and CDR2 FQNNGV. The CDR3: CAGSAGQGASYGYTF. The CDR3 DNA is TGTGCCGGCAGTGCGGGACAGGGGGCAAGTTATGGCTACACCTTC.

V gene TRBV7-6 combines with J gene TRBJ2-5; 8 bases line up with TRBD1. Germline V gene sequence: CDR1 SGHVS, CDR2 FNYEAQ. V dropped 6 bases and J dropped 4; count of bases not matched to a gene: 7. The CDR3 has 14 residues. The CDR3: CASSYGQGIETQYF. CDR3 nucleotide sequence: TGTGCCAGCAGTTACGGACAGGGTATAGAGACCCAGTACTTC.

Many counts were recorded for this clonotype. V usage is TRBV20-1 and J usage is TRBJ2-7, with D maybe TRBD2 (6 bases). CDR1 is DFQATT and CDR2 is SNEGSKA in the germline V gene (reference sequence). There are 14 residues in the CDR3. Trimming removed 6 bases from V and 1 base from J, with 16 bases in between. The CDR3 DNA is TGCAGTGCACCCCGGGACTTATTATCCTACGAGCAGTACTTC. Amino acids: CSAPRDLLSYEQYF.

The rearrangement uses TRBV5-1 and TRBJ1-4, with D unresolved. The CDR3 is 15 residues long. Between the trimmed V and J ends, which lost 3 bases and 7 bases, there was a span of 16 bases. Germline CDR1 is SGHRS and CDR2 is YFSETQ. The CDR3: CASSSRTEGGEKLFF. The CDR3 DNA sequence: TGCGCCAGCAGCTCCCGTACAGAGGGAGGTGAAAAACTGTTTTTT.